Each of the 7 T cell receptor beta chains below was sequenced from the same sample in a study of T-cell memory formation after mild COVID-19. TCRdb re-called the 5' RACE reads through MiXCR, storing one row per CDR3 protein. The table has some 340,000 distinct CDR3 sequences, 10% to 15% seen once. Input material: PBMCs or a T cell subset sorted from them (not recorded which). The receptors stem from a man younger than 30 who had mild COVID-19 (a few samples of this study predate the infection). Cell type and time point are not known.

The genes are TRBV7-2 and TRBJ2-1; 12 bases map to TRBD2. CDR1 is SGHTA, CDR2 FQGNSA, per germline. Trimming at V came to 5 bases and at J to 2 bases, leaving 4 bases not matched to a gene. This CDR3 spans 16 amino acids. CDR3 residues: CASSQWTSGAYNEQFF. DNA of the CDR3: TGTGCCAGCAGCCAATGGACTAGCGGGGCCTACAATGAGCAGTTCTTC. Combining the CDR3 with reference TRBV7-2 and TRBJ2-1 gives the whole variable domain GAGVSQSPSNKVTEKGKDVELRCDPISGHTALYWYRQSLGQGLEFLIYFQGNSAPDKSGLPSDRFSAERTGGSVSTLTIQRTQQEDSAVYLCASSQWTSGAYNEQFFGPGTRLTVL.

V usage is TRBV28 and J usage is TRBJ2-7; D is possibly TRBD1 or TRBD2 (6 bases each). The CDR3 sequence is 14 residues long. Trimming stripped 7 bases from V and 2 bases from J, with 15 bases between. Germline V gene lookup returns CDR1 MDHEN and CDR2 SYDVKM. DNA of the CDR3: TGTGCCAGCATACACGGGGGCACGACCTACGAGCAGTACTTC. Protein product: CASIHGGTTYEQYF.

The rearrangement joins TRBV9 to TRBJ1-6; no definite D call. Trimming cost V 2 bases and J 7 bases, with 10 bases left between them. The CDR3 length is 14 residues. Looked up from germline, CDR1 is SGDLS and CDR2 is YYNGEE. In nucleotides, the CDR3 is TGTGCCAGCAGCGTTAGAGAAGGGAATTCACCCCTCCACTTT. It encodes CASSVREGNSPLHF.

This clonotype has more than one count but fewer than ten. The rearrangement uses TRBV2 and TRBJ2-4; maybe TRBD2 (6 bases). The CDR3 is made up of 15 amino acids. Between the trimmed V and J ends, which lost 7 bases and 0 bases, there was a span of 13 bases. From germline, CDR1 is SNHLY and CDR2 FYNNEI. For the CDR3, the DNA is TGTGCCAGCAAGGGTTCGGGGGAAGCCAAAAACATTCAGTACTTC. Amino acids: CASKGSGEAKNIQYF.

The chain uses TRBV3-1 and TRBJ2-3, with D perhaps TRBD1 (5 bases). Germline assignment: CDR1 LGHDT and CDR2 YNNKEL (reference sequence). The length of the CDR3 is 13 residues. Trimming left V 2 bases short and J 4 bases short, with 7 bases between. CDR3 DNA sequence: TGTGCCAGCAGCCAAAGGGGATCAGATACGCAGTATTTT. As protein: CASSQRGSDTQYF.

This clonotype turned up a few times. The CDR3 DNA sequence: TGCGCCAGCACCCGGTCGGCCGGCACAGATACGCAGTATTTT. Translating gives CASTRSAGTDTQYF. The rearrangement links TRBV5-1 to TRBJ2-3, with D unclear. V dropped 6 bases and J dropped 1 base, with 12 bases sitting between them. CDR1 and CDR2 from the germline V gene are SGHRS and YFSETQ. The CDR3 loop spans 14 amino acids.

This clonotype was counted between two and nine times. The chain is built from TRBV7-2 and TRBJ1-1; 7 bases align to TRBD1. Trimming at V came to 6 bases and at J to 4 bases, leaving 8 bases not matched to a gene. The CDR3 is 14 amino acids. CDR1 is SGHTA and CDR2 is FQGNSA in the germline V gene. CDR3 sequence: CASRSNRGPTEAFF. For the CDR3, the DNA is TGTGCCAGCAGATCAAACAGGGGACCCACTGAAGCTTTCTTT.